The 6 T cell receptor beta chains in this list originate from one sample, sequenced in a study of T cells in tuberculosis. Thawed, overnight-rested PBMC were stained with GMM-loaded CD1B tetramer, viability dye and anti-CD3, then sorted. C32 glucose monomycolate from Rhodococcus equi was loaded onto the CD1B tetramers. The repertoire was sequenced with immunoSEQ multiplex PCR; TCRdb's copy has only in-frame clones and lacks some. The sample records 85,000 to 90,000 clones, approximately 90% being singletons. The specimen sequenced was CD1b-GMM tetramer-negative cells sorted from PBMCs. These receptors all stem from an adult woman with latent tuberculosis.

The chain uses TRBV27 and TRBJ2-1; 16 nucleotides match TRBD2. Unmatched junction bases numbered 11, after V lost 5 bases and J lost 4 bases. This CDR3 is built from 19 residues. Per germline, CDR1 MNHEY and CDR2 SMNVEV (reference sequence). DNA of the CDR3: TGTGCCAGCAGTCCACCGGGACTAGCGGGGGGGCCTAGGTACAATGAGCAGTTCTTC. Amino acids: CASSPPGLAGGPRYNEQFF.

V usage is TRBV2 and J usage is TRBJ2-3; 8 bases match TRBD2. The V gene's germline CDR1 is SNHLY and CDR2 FYNNEI. The CDR3 covers 17 residues. Unmatched junction bases numbered 7, after V lost 2 bases and J lost 0 bases. The CDR3 nucleotides are TGTGCCAGCAGTGAAAGACGGGGGGGGTTTAGCACAGATACGCAGTATTTT. This sequence encodes CASSERRGGFSTDTQYF.

The rearrangement joins TRBV6-5 to TRBJ1-2, with TRBD1 identical over 9 bases. This CDR3 is built from 15 residues. The germline CDR1 and CDR2 sequences are MNHEY and SVGAGI. The junction had 11 bases not matched to a gene; V was cut back by 6 bases and J by 6 bases. CDR3 sequence (DNA): TGTGCCAGCAGCCCGGACAGGGGAGGGTTCCATGGCTACACCTTC. This translates into CASSPDRGGFHGYTF.

V is TRBV2 and J is TRBJ1-5; D gene uncertain. CDR1 and CDR2 from the germline V gene are SNHLY and FYNNEI. The CDR3 consists of 14 residues. Trimming shortened V by 1 base and J by 8 bases, and 12 bases separated the two germline ends. The CDR3: CASSEGLGREPQHF. In nucleotides, the CDR3 is TGTGCCAGCAGTGAAGGGCTGGGGAGGGAGCCCCAGCATTTT.

This chain uses TRBV5-1 with TRBJ2-7, with TRBD2 matching over 8 bases. The CDR3 spans 17 residues. After removal of 0 bases from V and 5 bases from J, the junction contained 13 bases not matched to a gene. From germline, CDR1 is SGHRS and CDR2 YFSETQ. The DNA for the CDR3 is TGCGCCAGCAGCTTGGAGGGAACTAGCGGACCCCGGGACGAGCAGTACTTC. Translating gives CASSLEGTSGPRDEQYF.

The chain is built from TRBV6-6 and TRBJ1-2; perhaps TRBD1 as D (5 bases). V was clipped by 6 bases and J by 0 bases, with 14 bases between them. The CDR3 is made up of 15 amino acids. CDR1 is MNHNY, CDR2 SVGAGI, per germline (reference sequence). The CDR3 region has the DNA TGTGCCAGCAGCTACCAACGGGGGGCTAACTATGGCTACACCTTC. It is translated as CASSYQRGANYGYTF.